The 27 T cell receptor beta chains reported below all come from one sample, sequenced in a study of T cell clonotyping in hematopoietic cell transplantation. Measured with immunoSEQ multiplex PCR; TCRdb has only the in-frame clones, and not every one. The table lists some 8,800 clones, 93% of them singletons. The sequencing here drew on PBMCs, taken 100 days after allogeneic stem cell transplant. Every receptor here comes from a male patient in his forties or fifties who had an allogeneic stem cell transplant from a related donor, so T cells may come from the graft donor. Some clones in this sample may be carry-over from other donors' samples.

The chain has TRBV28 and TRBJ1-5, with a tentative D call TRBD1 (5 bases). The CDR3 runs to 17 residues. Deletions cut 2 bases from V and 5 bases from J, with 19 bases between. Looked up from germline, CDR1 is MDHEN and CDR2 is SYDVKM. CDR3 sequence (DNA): TGTGCCAGCAGTTTACCAGGCACTCGGGGGGACGATCAGCCCCAGCATTTT. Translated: CASSLPGTRGDDQPQHF.

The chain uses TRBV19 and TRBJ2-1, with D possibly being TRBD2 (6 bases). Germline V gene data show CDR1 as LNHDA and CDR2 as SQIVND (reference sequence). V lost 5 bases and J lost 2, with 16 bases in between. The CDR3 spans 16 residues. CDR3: CASSQPGTLPYNEQFF. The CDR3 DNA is TGTGCCAGTAGTCAGCCTGGGACTCTGCCCTACAATGAGCAGTTCTTC.

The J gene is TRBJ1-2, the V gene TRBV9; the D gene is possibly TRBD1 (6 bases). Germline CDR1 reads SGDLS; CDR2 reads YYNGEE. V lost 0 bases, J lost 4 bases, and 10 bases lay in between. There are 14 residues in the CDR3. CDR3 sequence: CASSVEVGGYGYTF. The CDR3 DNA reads TGTGCCAGCAGCGTAGAGGTAGGGGGCTATGGCTACACCTTC.

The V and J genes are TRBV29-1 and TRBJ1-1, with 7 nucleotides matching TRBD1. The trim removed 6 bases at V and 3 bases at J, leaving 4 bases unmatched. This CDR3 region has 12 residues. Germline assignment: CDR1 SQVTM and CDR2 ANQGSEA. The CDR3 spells CSVGTADTEAFF. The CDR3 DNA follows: TGCAGCGTCGGGACAGCTGACACTGAAGCTTTCTTT.

The CDR3 region has the DNA TGTGCCAGTAGGGTAGACAGGAGCTCCTACAATGAGCAGTTCTTC. Its translation is CASRVDRSSYNEQFF. The rearrangement links TRBV19 to TRBJ2-1, with D tentatively TRBD1 (6 bases). V lost 6 bases, J lost 0 bases, and 12 bases lay in between. The CDR3 spans 15 residues. The germline CDR1 and CDR2 sequences are LNHDA and SQIVND (reference sequence). Complete variable domain (other parts from reference TRBV19 and TRBJ2-1): DGGITQSPKYLFRKEGQNVTLSCEQNLNHDAMYWYRQDPGQGLRLIYYSQIVNDFQKGDIAEGYSVSREKKESFPLTVTSAQKNPTAFYLCASRVDRSSYNEQFFGPGTRLTVL.

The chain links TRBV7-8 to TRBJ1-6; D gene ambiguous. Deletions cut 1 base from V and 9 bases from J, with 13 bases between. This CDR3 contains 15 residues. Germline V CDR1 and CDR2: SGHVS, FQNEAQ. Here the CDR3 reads CASSLEHVRGSPLHF. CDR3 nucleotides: TGTGCCAGCAGCTTAGAACATGTTCGGGGTTCACCCCTCCACTTT.

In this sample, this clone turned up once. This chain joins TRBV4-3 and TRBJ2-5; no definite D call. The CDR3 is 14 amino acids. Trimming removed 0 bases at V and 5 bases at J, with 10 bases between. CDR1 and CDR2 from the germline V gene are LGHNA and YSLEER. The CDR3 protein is CASSQDRWVETQYF. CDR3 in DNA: TGCGCCAGCAGCCAAGATCGGTGGGTGGAGACCCAGTACTTC.

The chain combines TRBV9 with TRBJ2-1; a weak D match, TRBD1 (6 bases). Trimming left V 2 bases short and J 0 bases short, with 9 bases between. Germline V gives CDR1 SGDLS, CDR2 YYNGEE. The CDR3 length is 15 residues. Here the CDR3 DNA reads TGTGCCAGCAGCGTTACAGGGCTCTCCTACAATGAGCAGTTCTTC. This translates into CASSVTGLSYNEQFF.

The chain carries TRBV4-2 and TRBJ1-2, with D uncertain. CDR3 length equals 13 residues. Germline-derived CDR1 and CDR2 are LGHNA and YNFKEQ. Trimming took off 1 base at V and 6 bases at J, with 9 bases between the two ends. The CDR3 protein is CASSQGGRDGYTF. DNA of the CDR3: TGTGCCAGCAGCCAAGGTGGTAGGGATGGCTACACCTTC.

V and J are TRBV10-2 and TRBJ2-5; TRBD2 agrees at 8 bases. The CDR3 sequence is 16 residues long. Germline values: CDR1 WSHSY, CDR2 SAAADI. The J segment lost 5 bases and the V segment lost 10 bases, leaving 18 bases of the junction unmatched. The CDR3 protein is CATRTGPGLARETQYF. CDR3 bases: TGCGCCACGCGGACCGGCCCCGGACTAGCCAGGGAGACCCAGTACTTC.

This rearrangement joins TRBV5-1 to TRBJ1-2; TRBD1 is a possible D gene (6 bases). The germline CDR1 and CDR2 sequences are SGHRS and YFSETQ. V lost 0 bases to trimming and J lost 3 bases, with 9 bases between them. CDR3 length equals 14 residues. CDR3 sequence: CASSLEDSYYGYTF. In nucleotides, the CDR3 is TGCGCCAGCAGCTTGGAGGACAGCTACTATGGCTACACCTTC.

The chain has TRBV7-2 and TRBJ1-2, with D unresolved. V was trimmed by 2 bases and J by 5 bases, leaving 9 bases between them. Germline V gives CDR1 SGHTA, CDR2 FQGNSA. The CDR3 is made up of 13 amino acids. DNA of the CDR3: TGTGCCAGCAGCTTACTCCCAGAATATGGCTACACCTTC. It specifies CASSLLPEYGYTF.

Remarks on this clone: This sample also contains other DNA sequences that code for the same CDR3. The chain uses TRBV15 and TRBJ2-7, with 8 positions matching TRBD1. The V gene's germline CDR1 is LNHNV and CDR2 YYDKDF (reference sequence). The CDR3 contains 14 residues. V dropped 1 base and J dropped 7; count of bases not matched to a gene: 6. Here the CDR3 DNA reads TGTGCCACCAGCAGAGGTCAGGGGGCTAGAGAGCAGTACTTC. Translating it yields CATSRGQGAREQYF.

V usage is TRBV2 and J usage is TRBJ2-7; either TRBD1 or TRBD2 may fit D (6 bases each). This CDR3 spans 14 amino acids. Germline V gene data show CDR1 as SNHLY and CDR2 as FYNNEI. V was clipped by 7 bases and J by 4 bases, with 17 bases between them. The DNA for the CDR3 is TGTGCCAGCATATTAAGGGGGGCCCAATACGAGCAGTACTTC. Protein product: CASILRGAQYEQYF. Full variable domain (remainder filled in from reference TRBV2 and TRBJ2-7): EPEVTQTPSHQVTQMGQEVILRCVPISNHLYFYWYRQILGQKVEFLVSFYNNEISEKSEIFDDQFSVERPDGSNFTLKIRSTKLEDSAMYFCASILRGAQYEQYFGPGTRLTVT.

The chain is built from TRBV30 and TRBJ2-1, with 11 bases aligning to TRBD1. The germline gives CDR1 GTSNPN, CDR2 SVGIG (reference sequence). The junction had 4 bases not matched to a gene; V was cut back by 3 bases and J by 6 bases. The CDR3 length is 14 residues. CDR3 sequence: CAWSRDRGSNEQFF. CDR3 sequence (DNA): TGTGCCTGGAGCCGGGACAGGGGGAGCAATGAGCAGTTCTTC.

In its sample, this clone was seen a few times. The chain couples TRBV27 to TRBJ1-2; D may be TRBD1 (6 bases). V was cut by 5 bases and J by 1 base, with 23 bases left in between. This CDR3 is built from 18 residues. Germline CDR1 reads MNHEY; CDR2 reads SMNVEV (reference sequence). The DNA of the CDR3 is TGTGCCAGCAGTCCTGCCCAGGGGAAAGGGATAGGTAACTATGGCTACACCTTC. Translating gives CASSPAQGKGIGNYGYTF.

The CDR3 DNA is TGTGCCAGCGGGGCCGGACAAATAGTCTCGAACACTGAAGCTTTCTTT. As protein: CASGAGQIVSNTEAFF. This chain joins TRBV7-8 and TRBJ1-1; D perhaps matches TRBD1 (5 bases). The germline gives CDR1 SGHVS, CDR2 FQNEAQ. This CDR3 spans 16 amino acids. The germline V and J ends were trimmed by 8 bases and 1 base, with 20 bases remaining between them.

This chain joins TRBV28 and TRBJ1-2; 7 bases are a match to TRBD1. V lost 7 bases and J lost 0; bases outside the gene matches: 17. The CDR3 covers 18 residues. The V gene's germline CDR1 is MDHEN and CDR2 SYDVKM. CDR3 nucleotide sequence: TGTGCCAGCACCAAAGGGGACAGCCGGGACGGCACTAACTATGGCTACACCTTC. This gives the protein CASTKGDSRDGTNYGYTF.

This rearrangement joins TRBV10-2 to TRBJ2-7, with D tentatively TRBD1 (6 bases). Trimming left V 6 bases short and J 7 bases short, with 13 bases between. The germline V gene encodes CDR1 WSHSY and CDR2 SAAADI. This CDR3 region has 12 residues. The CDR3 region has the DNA TGCGCCAGCAGCGCGATCCAGGGGGAGCAGTACTTC. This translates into CASSAIQGEQYF.

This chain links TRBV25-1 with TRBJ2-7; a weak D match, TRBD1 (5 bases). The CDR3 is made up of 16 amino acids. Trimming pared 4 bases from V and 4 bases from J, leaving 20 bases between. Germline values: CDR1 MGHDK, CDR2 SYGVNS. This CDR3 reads CASSVSSQRGTYEQYF. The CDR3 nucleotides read TGTGCCAGCAGTGTCTCCTCCCAAAGGGGAACTTACGAGCAGTACTTC.

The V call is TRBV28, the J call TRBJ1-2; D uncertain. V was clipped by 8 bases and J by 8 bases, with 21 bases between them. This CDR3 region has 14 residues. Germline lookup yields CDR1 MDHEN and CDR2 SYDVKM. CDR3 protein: CASGVASPASGYTF. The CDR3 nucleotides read TGTGCCAGCGGGGTGGCCTCCCCTGCTAGCGGCTACACCTTC.

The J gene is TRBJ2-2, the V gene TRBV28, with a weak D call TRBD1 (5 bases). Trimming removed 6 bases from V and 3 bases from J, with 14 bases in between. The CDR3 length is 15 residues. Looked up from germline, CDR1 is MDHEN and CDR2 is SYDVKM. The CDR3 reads CASRGAPMDTGELFF. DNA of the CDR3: TGTGCCAGCAGAGGGGCTCCGATGGACACCGGGGAGCTGTTTTTT.

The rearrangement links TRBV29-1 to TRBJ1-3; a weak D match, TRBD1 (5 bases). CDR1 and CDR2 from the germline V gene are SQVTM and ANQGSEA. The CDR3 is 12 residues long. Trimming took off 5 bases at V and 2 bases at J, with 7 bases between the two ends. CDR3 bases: TGCAGCGTTCCGGGGCCTGGAAACACCATATATTTT. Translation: CSVPGPGNTIYF.

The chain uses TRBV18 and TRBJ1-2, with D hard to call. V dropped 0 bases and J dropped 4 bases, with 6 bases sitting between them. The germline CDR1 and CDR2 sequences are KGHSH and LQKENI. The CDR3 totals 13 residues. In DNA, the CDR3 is TGTGCCAGCTCACCACCGGGAGGCTATGGCTACACCTTC. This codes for CASSPPGGYGYTF.

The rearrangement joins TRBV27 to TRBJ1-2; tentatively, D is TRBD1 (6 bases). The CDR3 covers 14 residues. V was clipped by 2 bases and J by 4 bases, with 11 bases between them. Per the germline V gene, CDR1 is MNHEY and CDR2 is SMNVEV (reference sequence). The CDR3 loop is CASSLRSDSYGYTF. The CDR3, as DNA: TGTGCCAGCAGTTTAAGGTCGGACAGCTATGGCTACACCTTC.

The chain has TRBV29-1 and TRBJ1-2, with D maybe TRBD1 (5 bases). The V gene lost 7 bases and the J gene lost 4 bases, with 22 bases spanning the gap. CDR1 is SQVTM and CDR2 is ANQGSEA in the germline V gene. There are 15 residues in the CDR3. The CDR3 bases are TGCAGCGCCCGGGTACAGGTACCTAAAAGCTATGGCTACACCTTC. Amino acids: CSARVQVPKSYGYTF. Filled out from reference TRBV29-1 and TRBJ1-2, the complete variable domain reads SAVISQKPSRDICQRGTSLTIQCQVDSQVTMMFWYRQQPGQSLTLIATANQGSEATYESGFVIDKFPISRPNLTFSTLTVSNMSPEDSSIYLCSARVQVPKSYGYTFGSGTRLTVV.

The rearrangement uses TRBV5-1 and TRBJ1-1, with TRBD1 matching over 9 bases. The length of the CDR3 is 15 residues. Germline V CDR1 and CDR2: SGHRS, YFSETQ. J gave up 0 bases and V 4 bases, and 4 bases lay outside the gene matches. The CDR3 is CASSTGTGMNTEAFF. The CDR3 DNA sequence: TGCGCCAGCAGCACCGGGACAGGGATGAACACTGAAGCTTTCTTT.